This TCR beta chain appears in the sequencing data of a study of vaccination and CD4 T cells after COVID-19. The treatment denotes: roughly 11-day PBMC culture with coronavirus spike peptide pools or control peptides (ViraFEST assay). From germline, CDR1 is MNHEY and CDR2 SMNVEV (reference sequence). The CDR3 runs 15 residues. The V and J ends lost 5 bases and 3 bases, in that order; junction bases with no gene match: 7. The Oncomine TCR Beta short-read assay was applied to DNA of cultured CD4+ T cells. From the PCR reads, TCRdb called clonotypes with MiXCR, one entry per CDR3 protein. This table has around 16,000 distinct CDR3 sequences, around 50% appearing once. On this clonotype: Its target is unknown.

This receptor was identified in a human donor who had recovered from COVID-19. The material sequenced was CD4+ T cells from blood, cultured in vitro, taken before SARS-CoV-2 vaccination. This chain joins TRBV27 and TRBJ1-5; 7 bases align to TRBD1. The CDR3 DNA is TGTGCCAGCAGTACCGCGACAGGGAACAATCAGCCCCAGCATTTT. Protein sequence: CASSTATGNNQPQHF.